This entry is about one T cell receptor (beta chain). Its target is unknown. In germline, CDR1 is MNHEY, CDR2 SVGEGT. This CDR3 contains 16 residues. V was pared by 5 bases and J by 1 base, with 18 bases between. The Oncomine TCR Beta short-read assay generated sequence data from the DNA of cultured CD4+ T cells. MiXCR, applied by TCRdb to the PCR reads, yields one record per CDR3 protein. Of about 14,000 distinct CDR3 sequences in the sample, less than 25% were seen once. This sample was taken from a study of vaccination and CD4 T cells after COVID-19. Looking at the study overall: Median draw time for post-COVID samples was 85 to 110 days post-diagnosis (range 35 to 161). A CEFX pool, an HIV-1 Nef pool, or no peptide went to control cultures.

Treatment meaning: approximately nine-day PBMC culture with coronavirus spike peptide pools or control peptides (ViraFEST assay). This clonotype was sampled from a human donor who had recovered from COVID-19. This chain uses TRBV6-2 or TRBV6-3 with TRBJ2-7; no definite D call. This material consisted of CD4+ T cells from blood, cultured in vitro, taken after SARS-CoV-2 vaccination. CDR3 protein: CASSPFHPTRSYEQYF. The DNA for the CDR3 is TGTGCCAGCAGTCCATTCCATCCGACAAGATCCTACGAGCAGTACTTC.